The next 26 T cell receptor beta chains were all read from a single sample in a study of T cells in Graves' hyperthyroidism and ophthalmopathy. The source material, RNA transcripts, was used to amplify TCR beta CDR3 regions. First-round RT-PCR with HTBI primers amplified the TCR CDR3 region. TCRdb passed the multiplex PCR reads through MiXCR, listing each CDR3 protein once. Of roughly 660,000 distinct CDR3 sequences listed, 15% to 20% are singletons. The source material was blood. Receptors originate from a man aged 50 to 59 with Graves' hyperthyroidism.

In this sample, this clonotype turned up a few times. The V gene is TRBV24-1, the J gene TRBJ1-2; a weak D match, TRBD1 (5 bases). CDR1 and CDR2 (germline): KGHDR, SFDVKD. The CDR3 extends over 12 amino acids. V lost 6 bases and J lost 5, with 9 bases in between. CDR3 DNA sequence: TGTGCCACCAGTCTTGGGGGTTATGGCTACACCTTC. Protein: CATSLGGYGYTF.

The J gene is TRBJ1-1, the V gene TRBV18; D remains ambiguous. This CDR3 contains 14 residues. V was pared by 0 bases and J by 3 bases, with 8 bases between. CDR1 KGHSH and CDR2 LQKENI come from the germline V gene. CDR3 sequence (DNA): TGTGCCAGCTCACCACCGGGCAGATACACTGAAGCTTTCTTT. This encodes CASSPPGRYTEAFF.

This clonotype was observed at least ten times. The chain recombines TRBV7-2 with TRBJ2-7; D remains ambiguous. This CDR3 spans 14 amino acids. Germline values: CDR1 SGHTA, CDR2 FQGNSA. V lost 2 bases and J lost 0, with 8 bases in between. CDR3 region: CASSLSRLSYEQYF. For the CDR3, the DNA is TGTGCCAGCAGCTTATCCAGGCTCTCCTACGAGCAGTACTTC.

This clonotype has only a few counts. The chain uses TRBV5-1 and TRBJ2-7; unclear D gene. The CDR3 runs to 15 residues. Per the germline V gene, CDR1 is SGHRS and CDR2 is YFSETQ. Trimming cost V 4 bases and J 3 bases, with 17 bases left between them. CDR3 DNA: TGCGCCAGCAGCCCCGACGGTGGGGTGGGCTACGAGCAGTACTTC. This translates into CASSPDGGVGYEQYF.

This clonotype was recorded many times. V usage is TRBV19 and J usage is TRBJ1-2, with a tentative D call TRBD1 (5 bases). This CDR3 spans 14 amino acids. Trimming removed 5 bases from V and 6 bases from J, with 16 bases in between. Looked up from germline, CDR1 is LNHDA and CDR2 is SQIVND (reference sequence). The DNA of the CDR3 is TGTGCCAGTAGTCCCCCGGGCGGGGCCGATGGCTACACCTTC. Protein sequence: CASSPPGGADGYTF. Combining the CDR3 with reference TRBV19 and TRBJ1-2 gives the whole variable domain DGGITQSPKYLFRKEGQNVTLSCEQNLNHDAMYWYRQDPGQGLRLIYYSQIVNDFQKGDIAEGYSVSREKKESFPLTVTSAQKNPTAFYLCASSPPGGADGYTFGSGTRLTVV.

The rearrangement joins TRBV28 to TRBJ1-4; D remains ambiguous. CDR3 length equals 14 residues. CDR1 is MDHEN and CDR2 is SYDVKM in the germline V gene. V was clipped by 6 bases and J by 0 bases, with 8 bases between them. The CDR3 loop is CASSLYPTNEKLFF. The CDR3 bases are TGTGCCAGCAGCTTGTACCCAACTAATGAAAAACTGTTTTTT.

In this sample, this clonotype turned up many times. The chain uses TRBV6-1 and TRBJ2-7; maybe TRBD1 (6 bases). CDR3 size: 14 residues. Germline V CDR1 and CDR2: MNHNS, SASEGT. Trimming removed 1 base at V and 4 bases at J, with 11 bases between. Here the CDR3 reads CASSEVLQGYEQYF. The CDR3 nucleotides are TGTGCCAGCAGTGAAGTGCTACAGGGATACGAGCAGTACTTC.

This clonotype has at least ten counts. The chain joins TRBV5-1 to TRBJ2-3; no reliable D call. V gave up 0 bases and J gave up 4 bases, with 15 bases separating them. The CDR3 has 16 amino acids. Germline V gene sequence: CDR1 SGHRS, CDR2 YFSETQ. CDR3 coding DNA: TGCGCCAGCAGCTTGGAACCCTACCTTAAGGCAGATACGCAGTATTTT. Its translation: CASSLEPYLKADTQYF.

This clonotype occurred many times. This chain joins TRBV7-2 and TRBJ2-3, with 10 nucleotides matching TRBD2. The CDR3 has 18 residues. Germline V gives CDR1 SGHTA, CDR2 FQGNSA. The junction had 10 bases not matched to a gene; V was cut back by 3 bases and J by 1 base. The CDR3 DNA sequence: TGTGCCAGCAGCTTTGCCATTAGCGGGAGGTATGGCACAGATACGCAGTATTTT. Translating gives CASSFAISGRYGTDTQYF. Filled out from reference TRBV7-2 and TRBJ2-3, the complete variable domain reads GAGVSQSPSNKVTEKGKDVELRCDPISGHTALYWYRQSLGQGLEFLIYFQGNSAPDKSGLPSDRFSAERTGGSVSTLTIQRTQQEDSAVYLCASSFAISGRYGTDTQYFGPGTRLTVL.

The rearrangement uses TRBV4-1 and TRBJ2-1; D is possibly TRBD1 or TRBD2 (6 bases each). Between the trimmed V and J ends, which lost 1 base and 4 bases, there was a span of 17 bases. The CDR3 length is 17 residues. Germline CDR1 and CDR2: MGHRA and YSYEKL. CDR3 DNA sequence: TGCGCCAGCAGCCAAGGAGGGGGAGGAGCGCGGTACAATGAGCAGTTCTTC. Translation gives CASSQGGGGARYNEQFF.

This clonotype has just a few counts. CDR3 nucleotide sequence: TGTGCCAGCTCACCACCCCCGGCAGGCCCTGAAGCTTTCTTT. Its translation is CASSPPPAGPEAFF. The chain combines TRBV18 with TRBJ1-1; D uncertain. Germline V gives CDR1 KGHSH, CDR2 LQKENI. V was pared by 0 bases and J by 6 bases, with 11 bases between. This CDR3 region has 14 residues.

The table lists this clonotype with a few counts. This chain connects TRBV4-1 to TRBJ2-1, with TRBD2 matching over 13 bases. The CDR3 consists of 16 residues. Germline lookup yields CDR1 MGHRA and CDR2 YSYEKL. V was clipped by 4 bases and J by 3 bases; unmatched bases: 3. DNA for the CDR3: TGCGCCAGCAGCCCAGGGACTAGCGGGGACTACAATGAGCAGTTCTTC. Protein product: CASSPGTSGDYNEQFF.

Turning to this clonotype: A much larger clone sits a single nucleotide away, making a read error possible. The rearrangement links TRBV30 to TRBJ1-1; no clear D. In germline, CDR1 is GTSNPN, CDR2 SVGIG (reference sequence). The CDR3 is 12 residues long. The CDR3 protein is CALSDGDTEAFF. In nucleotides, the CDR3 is TGTGCCTTGAGTGACGGGGACACTGAAGCTTTCTTT.

The CDR3 bases are TGCAGCGTAGTCGACGGTTATAGCAATCAGCCCCAGCATTTT. It specifies CSVVDGYSNQPQHF. V is TRBV29-1 and J is TRBJ1-5; no clear D gene. V dropped 6 bases and J dropped 0 bases, with 12 bases sitting between them. Germline loops: CDR1 SQVTM, CDR2 ANQGSEA. The CDR3 spans 14 residues. Supplemented by reference TRBV29-1 and TRBJ1-5, the full variable domain reads SAVISQKPSRDICQRGTSLTIQCQVDSQVTMMFWYRQQPGQSLTLIATANQGSEATYESGFVIDKFPISRPNLTFSTLTVSNMSPEDSSIYLCSVVDGYSNQPQHFGDGTRLSIL.

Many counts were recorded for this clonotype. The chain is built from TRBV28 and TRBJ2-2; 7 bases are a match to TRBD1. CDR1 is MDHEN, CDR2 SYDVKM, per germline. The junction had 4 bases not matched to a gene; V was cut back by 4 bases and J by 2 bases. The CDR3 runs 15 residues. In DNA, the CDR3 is TGTGCCAGCAGTTCGACAGGGTTAAACACCGGGGAGCTGTTTTTT. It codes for CASSSTGLNTGELFF.

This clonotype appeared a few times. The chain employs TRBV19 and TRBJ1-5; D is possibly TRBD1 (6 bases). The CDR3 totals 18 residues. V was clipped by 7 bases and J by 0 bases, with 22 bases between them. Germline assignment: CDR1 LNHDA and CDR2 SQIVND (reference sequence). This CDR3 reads CASIPYFRGPNSNQPQHF. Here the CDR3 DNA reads TGTGCCAGTATCCCGTATTTCAGGGGTCCGAATAGCAATCAGCCCCAGCATTTT.

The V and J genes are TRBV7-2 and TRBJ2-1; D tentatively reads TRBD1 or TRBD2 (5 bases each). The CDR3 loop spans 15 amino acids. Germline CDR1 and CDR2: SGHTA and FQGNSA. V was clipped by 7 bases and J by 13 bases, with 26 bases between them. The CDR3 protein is CASITPGTSKRGQFF. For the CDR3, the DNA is TGTGCCAGCATCACCCCGGGGACCTCCAAGAGGGGTCAGTTCTTC.

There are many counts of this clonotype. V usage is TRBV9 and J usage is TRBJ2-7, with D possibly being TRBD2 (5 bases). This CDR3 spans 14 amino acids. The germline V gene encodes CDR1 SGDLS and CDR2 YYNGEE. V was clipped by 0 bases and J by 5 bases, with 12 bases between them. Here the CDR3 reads CASSVGTPPNEQYF. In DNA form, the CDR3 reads TGTGCCAGCAGCGTAGGGACTCCCCCCAACGAGCAGTACTTC. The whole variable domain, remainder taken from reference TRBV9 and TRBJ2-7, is DSGVTQTPKHLITATGQRVTLRCSPRSGDLSVYWYQQSLDQGLQFLIQYYNGEERAKGNILERFSAQQFPDLHSELNLSSLELGDSALYFCASSVGTPPNEQYFGPGTRLTVT.

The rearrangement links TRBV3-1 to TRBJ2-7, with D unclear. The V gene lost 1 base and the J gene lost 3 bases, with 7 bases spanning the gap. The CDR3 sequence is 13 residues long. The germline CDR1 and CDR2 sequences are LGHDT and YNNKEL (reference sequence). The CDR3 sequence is CASSQGRRYEQYF. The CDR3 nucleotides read TGTGCCAGCAGCCAAGGGCGACGCTACGAGCAGTACTTC.

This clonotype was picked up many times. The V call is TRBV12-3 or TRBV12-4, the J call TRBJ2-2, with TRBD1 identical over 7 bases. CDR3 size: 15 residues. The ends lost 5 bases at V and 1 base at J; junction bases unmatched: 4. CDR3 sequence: CASSIRTGNTGELFF. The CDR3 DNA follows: TGTGCCAGCAGTATTCGGACAGGGAACACCGGGGAGCTGTTTTTT.

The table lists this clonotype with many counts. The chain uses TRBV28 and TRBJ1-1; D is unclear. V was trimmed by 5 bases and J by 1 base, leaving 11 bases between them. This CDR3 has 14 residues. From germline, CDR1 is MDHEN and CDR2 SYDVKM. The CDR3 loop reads CASSRIGRNTEAFF. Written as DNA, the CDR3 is TGTGCCAGCAGTCGAATTGGACGGAACACTGAAGCTTTCTTT. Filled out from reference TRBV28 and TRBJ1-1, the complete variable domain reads DVKVTQSSRYLVKRTGEKVFLECVQDMDHENMFWYRQDPGLGLRLIYFSYDVKMKEKGDIPEGYSVSREKKERFSLILESASTNQTSMYLCASSRIGRNTEAFFGQGTRLTVV.

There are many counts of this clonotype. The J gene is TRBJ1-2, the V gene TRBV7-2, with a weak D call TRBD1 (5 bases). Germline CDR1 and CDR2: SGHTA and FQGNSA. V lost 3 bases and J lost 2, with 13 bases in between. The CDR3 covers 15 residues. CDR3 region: CASSLDLGPNYGYTF. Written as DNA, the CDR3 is TGTGCCAGCAGCTTGGACCTGGGACCGAACTATGGCTACACCTTC.

The CDR3 DNA sequence: TGTGCCAGCAGCCTGGGGTCTACCGCTGGGGCCAACGTCCTGACTTTC. This sequence encodes CASSLGSTAGANVLTF. The chain uses TRBV7-9 and TRBJ2-6; D not resolved. Deletions cut 5 bases from V and 2 bases from J, with 13 bases between. This CDR3 is built from 16 residues. Germline V gene lookup returns CDR1 SEHNR and CDR2 FQNEAQ (reference sequence).

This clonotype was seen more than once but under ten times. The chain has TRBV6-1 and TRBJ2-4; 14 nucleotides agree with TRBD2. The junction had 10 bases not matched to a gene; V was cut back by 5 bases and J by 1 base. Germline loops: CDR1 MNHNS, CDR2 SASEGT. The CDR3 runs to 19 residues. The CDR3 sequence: CASSPGLAGERGAKNIQYF. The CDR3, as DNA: TGTGCCAGCAGTCCGGGACTAGCGGGAGAGAGGGGGGCCAAAAACATTCAGTACTTC.

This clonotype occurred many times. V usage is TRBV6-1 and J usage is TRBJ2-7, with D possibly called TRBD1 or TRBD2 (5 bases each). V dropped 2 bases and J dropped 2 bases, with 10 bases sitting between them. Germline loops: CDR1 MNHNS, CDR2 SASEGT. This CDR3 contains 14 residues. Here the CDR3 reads CASSERDVAYEQYF. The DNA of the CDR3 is TGTGCCAGCAGTGAACGGGACGTCGCCTACGAGCAGTACTTC.

CDR3 DNA sequence: TGTGCCAGCACGGGAATTGGTGATACGCAGTATTTT. Translation: CASTGIGDTQYF. J is TRBJ2-3 and V is TRBV6-2 or TRBV6-3; perhaps TRBD2 as D (5 bases). In germline, CDR1 is MNHEY, CDR2 SVGEGT. The V end was cut by 7 bases, the J end by 6 bases, with 11 bases between. The CDR3 length is 12 residues.